These 23 T cell receptor beta chains came from one sample sequenced in a study of radiation and T cells in renal cell carcinoma. The repertoire was sequenced with immunoSEQ multiplex PCR; TCRdb's copy has only in-frame clones and lacks some. This table holds about 150,000 clones, roughly 90% found once. Noted time point: blood 2 weeks post-SBRT. Treatment described: 15 Gy SBRT to primary tumor, nephrectomy 4 weeks later. The source was blood, collected from a patient whose treatment included radiotherapy and nephrectomy. These receptor sequences come from a woman between 45 and 65 years old with renal cell carcinoma.

V usage is TRBV4-1 and J usage is TRBJ2-7; D remains unclear. CDR3 size: 12 residues. V lost 3 bases and J 2 bases, leaving 5 bases between the germline ends. CDR1 and CDR2 from the germline V gene are MGHRA and YSYEKL. CDR3 amino acids: CASSQGTYEQYF. The CDR3 coding sequence is TGCGCCAGCAGCCAGGGTACCTACGAGCAGTACTTC.

The gene calls are TRBV19 and TRBJ1-6; D remains ambiguous. V dropped 6 bases and J dropped 10 bases, with 13 bases sitting between them. Looked up from germline, CDR1 is LNHDA and CDR2 is SQIVND (reference sequence). This CDR3 has 13 residues. The DNA for the CDR3 is TGTGCCAGTAGCGTAGGATTGAGATCACCCCTCCACTTT. Its translation is CASSVGLRSPLHF.

This clone showed up just a few times. This chain uses TRBV12-5 with TRBJ1-1; D remains ambiguous. Trimming shortened V by 0 bases and J by 5 bases, and 10 bases separated the two germline ends. The CDR3 length is 14 residues. Germline loops: CDR1 LGHNT, CDR2 FRNRAP. The CDR3 here is CASGLVLVGTEAFF. The CDR3, as DNA: TGTGCTAGTGGTTTGGTACTAGTGGGGACTGAAGCTTTCTTT.

The chain links TRBV4-1 to TRBJ2-7; D may be TRBD1 (6 bases). CDR1 and CDR2 (germline): MGHRA, YSYEKL. CDR3 length equals 15 residues. V lost 1 base to trimming and J lost 2 bases, with 12 bases between them. CDR3 loop: CASSQASGQTYEQYF. The CDR3 bases are TGCGCCAGCAGCCAAGCATCCGGACAGACCTACGAGCAGTACTTC.

The chain links TRBV7-2 to TRBJ2-7; D possibly corresponds to TRBD2 (5 bases). CDR1 is SGHTA and CDR2 is FQGNSA in the germline V gene. With 3 bases removed from V and 6 bases from J, the gap between germline ends came to 9 bases. This CDR3 spans 12 amino acids. The DNA for the CDR3 is TGTGCCAGCAGCTTCGCGGCGGGCGAGCAGTACTTC. Translation: CASSFAAGEQYF.

The J gene is TRBJ2-7, the V gene TRBV4-1, with D unclear. Trimming took off 5 bases at V and 2 bases at J, with 13 bases between the two ends. The CDR3 spans 14 residues. Per germline, CDR1 MGHRA and CDR2 YSYEKL. DNA for the CDR3: TGCGCCAGCAGCGCCCAAGAAGCTCCCTACGAGCAGTACTTC. Amino acids: CASSAQEAPYEQYF.

The chain is built from TRBV4-3 and TRBJ2-7; 7 positions agree with TRBD2. The V segment lost 1 base and the J segment 0 bases; nucleotides outside the gene matches: 3. This CDR3 is built from 15 residues. The germline V gene encodes CDR1 LGHNA and CDR2 YSLEER. The CDR3, as DNA: TGCGCCAGCAGCCAAGTGGCTAGCGGCTCCTACGAGCAGTACTTC. Amino acids: CASSQVASGSYEQYF.

The chain combines TRBV19 with TRBJ2-2; 8 positions agree with TRBD1. Trimming took 5 bases from V and 7 from J; bases not matched to a gene: 9. CDR3 length: 15 residues. CDR1 and CDR2 (germline): LNHDA, SQIVND (reference sequence). This chain's CDR3 is CASSPGGQGVGELFF. The CDR3 DNA reads TGTGCCAGTAGTCCAGGAGGACAGGGTGTCGGGGAGCTGTTTTTT.

The chain links TRBV14 to TRBJ2-7; no reliable D call. Per germline, CDR1 SGHDN and CDR2 FVKESK. V shed 2 bases and J shed 4 bases, with 6 bases lying between them. This CDR3 has 12 amino acids. CDR3 sequence reads: CASSQNSYEQYF. In DNA form, the CDR3 reads TGTGCCAGCAGCCAAAACAGTTACGAGCAGTACTTC.

The chain carries TRBV6-5 and TRBJ1-5; D may be TRBD1 (6 bases). CDR3 size: 15 residues. Germline CDR1 is MNHEY and CDR2 is SVGAGI. Trimming removed 4 bases at V and 2 bases at J, with 12 bases between. The CDR3 DNA reads as TGTGCCAGCAGTTCTAAACAGGGTGGCAATCAGCCCCAGCATTTT. Amino acids: CASSSKQGGNQPQHF.

This chain links TRBV19 with TRBJ1-2, with D possibly being TRBD1 (6 bases). The ends were cut back, 3 bases at V and 0 bases at J, with 11 bases in the middle. The V gene's germline CDR1 is LNHDA and CDR2 SQIVND (reference sequence). This CDR3 is 15 amino acids long. CDR3 in DNA: TGTGCCAGTAGTATCCGACAGGCGACTAACTATGGCTACACCTTC. Its protein is CASSIRQATNYGYTF.

The chain joins TRBV7-2 to TRBJ1-2; no firm D call. This CDR3 is built from 15 residues. From germline, CDR1 is SGHTA and CDR2 FQGNSA. V lost 6 bases and J lost 4, with 18 bases in between. The CDR3 is CASSRTYPSSYGYTF. CDR3 coding DNA: TGTGCCAGCAGTCGTACTTACCCGTCGAGCTATGGCTACACCTTC. The variable domain in full, with the rest retrieved from reference TRBV7-2 and TRBJ1-2, is GAGVSQSPSNKVTEKGKDVELRCDPISGHTALYWYRQSLGQGLEFLIYFQGNSAPDKSGLPSDRFSAERTGGSVSTLTIQRTQQEDSAVYLCASSRTYPSSYGYTFGSGTRLTVV.

The chain combines TRBV19 with TRBJ1-5; D is perhaps TRBD1 (6 bases). V shed 5 bases and J shed 9 bases, with 17 bases lying between them. This CDR3 has 14 amino acids. Germline V gene data show CDR1 as LNHDA and CDR2 as SQIVND (reference sequence). The CDR3 spells CASSPGPTGLPQHF. Here the CDR3 DNA reads TGTGCCAGTAGTCCGGGCCCGACAGGTCTGCCCCAGCATTTT. Based on the CDR3 plus reference TRBV19 and TRBJ1-5, the full variable domain is DGGITQSPKYLFRKEGQNVTLSCEQNLNHDAMYWYRQDPGQGLRLIYYSQIVNDFQKGDIAEGYSVSREKKESFPLTVTSAQKNPTAFYLCASSPGPTGLPQHFGDGTRLSIL.

V and J are TRBV6-5 and TRBJ2-1, with D tentatively TRBD1 (7 bases). Germline CDR1 is MNHEY and CDR2 is SVGAGI. The V end was cut by 2 bases, the J end by 16 bases, with 15 bases between. This CDR3 contains 12 residues. CDR3 in amino acids: CASSYGQGDSFF. The CDR3 DNA is TGTGCCAGCAGTTACGGGCAGGGGGACTCCTTCTTC.

This sequence joins TRBV21-1 and TRBJ2-5; the DNA was not compared with TRBD2, the D call given in the table. TRBV21-1 is a documented pseudogene. This CDR3 comprises 16 residues. The CDR3 DNA reads as TGTGCCAGCAGCCTCTTCGGGGAGGTTCGGGGCGAGACCCAGTACTTC. Amino acid sequence: CASSLFGEVRGETQYF.

The gene calls are TRBV19 and TRBJ1-2; D unclear. V lost 2 bases and J 0 bases, leaving 7 bases between the germline ends. Germline V CDR1 and CDR2: LNHDA, SQIVND (reference sequence). CDR3 length: 14 amino acids. Here the CDR3 reads CASSIQLSNYGYTF. The CDR3 DNA sequence: TGTGCCAGTAGTATACAGTTATCTAACTATGGCTACACCTTC.

The sample holds one count of this clone. The genes are TRBV14 and TRBJ2-7, with D tentatively TRBD1 (5 bases). This CDR3 comprises 13 residues. The germline V gene has CDR1 SGHDN and CDR2 FVKESK. Trimming shortened V by 1 base and J by 3 bases, and 7 bases separated the two germline ends. This CDR3 reads CASSQGGGYEQYF. The CDR3 DNA sequence: TGTGCCAGCAGCCAAGGGGGCGGCTACGAGCAGTACTTC.

The chain employs TRBV18 and TRBJ1-1; D uncertain. Trimming shortened V by 2 bases and J by 1 base, and 14 bases separated the two germline ends. CDR1 is KGHSH and CDR2 is LQKENI in the germline V gene. The CDR3 contains 16 residues. The CDR3, as DNA: TGTGCCAGCTCACCAGTACCGGGTTGGGAGAACACTGAAGCTTTCTTT. Its protein is CASSPVPGWENTEAFF.

Only one count was recorded for this clone. Within the sample, other DNA sequences also encode this same CDR3. CDR3: CASSLSYNTEAFF. The CDR3 region has the DNA TGTGCCAGCAGCCTATCATACAACACTGAAGCTTTCTTT. The chain uses TRBV7-6 and TRBJ1-1; no definite D call. The CDR3 covers 13 residues. Germline V lookup: CDR1 SGHVS, CDR2 FNYEAQ. V lost 5 bases, J lost 2 bases, and 9 bases lay in between.

The V and J genes are TRBV2 and TRBJ1-2; 9 positions agree with TRBD1. V was clipped by 4 bases and J by 5 bases; unmatched bases: 5. Germline V CDR1 and CDR2: SNHLY, FYNNEI. The CDR3 totals 14 residues. CDR3 nucleotide sequence: TGTGCCAGCAGTGGGGACAGGGCGAGGTATGGCTACACCTTC. Protein: CASSGDRARYGYTF.

The rearrangement uses TRBV4-3 and TRBJ1-2, with D tentatively TRBD1 (5 bases). The V gene's germline CDR1 is LGHNA and CDR2 YSLEER. The CDR3 spans 14 residues. V was clipped by 0 bases and J by 8 bases, with 13 bases between them. The CDR3 DNA is TGCGCCAGCAGCCAAGATATCGGGGGGAGAGGCTACACCTTC. Amino acids: CASSQDIGGRGYTF.

In this sample, this clone turned up once. The V call is TRBV29-1, the J call TRBJ1-6; D is perhaps TRBD1 (6 bases). There are 13 residues in the CDR3. V gave up 2 bases and J gave up 7 bases, with 9 bases separating them. Germline assignment: CDR1 SQVTM and CDR2 ANQGSEA. The CDR3 nucleotides are TGCAGCGTTGAATTAGGGGGGAATTCACCCCTCCACTTT. Translating gives CSVELGGNSPLHF.

This clone was observed a single time. The chain recombines TRBV7-8 with TRBJ1-5, with D possibly being TRBD1 (6 bases). V was cut by 0 bases and J by 6 bases, with 15 bases left in between. Germline-derived CDR1 and CDR2 are SGHVS and FQNEAQ. The CDR3 spans 16 residues. This CDR3 is CASSLAGGAMVQPQHF. DNA for the CDR3: TGTGCCAGCAGCTTAGCGGGGGGCGCGATGGTTCAGCCCCAGCATTTT.